This T cell receptor beta chain was found in a study of blood T cell repertoires in COVID-19. For the study at large: Italy, Spain and the United States were the sources of the convalescent and acute COVID-19 samples.

Trimming cost V 9 bases and J 0 bases; bases outside gene matches: 11. Germline assignment: CDR1 MNHEY and CDR2 SVGAGI. This CDR3 has 15 amino acids. Some clones are missing from TCRdb's copy, which holds only in-frame ones; the method was immunoSEQ multiplex PCR. The sample carries 200,000 to 300,000 clones, more than 75% recorded once. The table lists this clone with a few counts. V and J are TRBV6-5 and TRBJ2-7; 7 nucleotides match TRBD1. The sequencing sample was made of peripheral blood. The receptor was derived from a woman under 40 who had recovered from COVID-19. CDR3 sequence: CASETGSSGSYEQYF. DNA for the CDR3: TGTGCCAGTGAGACAGGGTCCAGCGGCTCCTACGAGCAGTACTTC.